The 3 T cell receptor beta chains below come from one sample, sequenced in a study of healthy donors' naive CD4 and CD8 T cells. TCR libraries were built from about 0.55 ug of total RNA by linear amplification. One entry per CDR3 protein results from TCRdb running MiXCR on the reads. This sample carries some 190,000 distinct CDR3 sequences, 65% to 80% of them seen once, and the ten largest clones take 2% to 2.5%. The sequenced sample consisted of naive CD4+ and CD8+ T cells sorted from blood, pooled from several donors. The receptors were sampled from a pool of human donors in good health; the sample pools cells from several healthy donors.

This chain joins TRBV6-6 and TRBJ2-7; D is unresolved. V lost 1 base and J lost 5, with 15 bases in between. The length of the CDR3 is 15 residues. The germline CDR1 and CDR2 sequences are MNHNY and SVGAGI (reference sequence). This CDR3 reads CASSYLVGYGNEQYF. For the CDR3, the DNA is TGTGCCAGCAGTTACTTGGTAGGGTACGGCAACGAGCAGTACTTC.

The chain carries TRBV7-8 and TRBJ2-5; 8 bases fit TRBD2. Germline assignment: CDR1 SGHVS and CDR2 FQNEAQ. Trimming removed 5 bases from V and 0 bases from J; junction bases left unmatched: 8. The CDR3 is 16 residues long. The CDR3 sequence: CASSRRGGRYQETQYF. Here the CDR3 DNA reads TGTGCCAGCAGCCGACGGGGCGGGAGGTACCAAGAGACCCAGTACTTC.

This clonotype was seen a single time. CDR3: CASRQGTGNSPLHF. CDR3 nucleotides: TGTGCCAGCAGGCAGGGGACGGGGAATTCACCCCTCCACTTT. V gene TRBV27 combines with J gene TRBJ1-6, with D possibly TRBD1 on 6 matching bases. The germline V and J ends were trimmed by 6 bases and 7 bases, with 13 bases remaining between them. CDR3 length: 14 amino acids. CDR1 and CDR2 (germline): MNHEY, SMNVEV (reference sequence).